The sequence of this TCR beta chain was determined in a study of technical replicates of blood from a handful of donors. Clones were read by immunoSEQ multiplex PCR, and TCRdb kept only the in-frame ones, dropping some. This table holds under 100,000 clones, roughly 94% found once. Germline V CDR1 and CDR2: LNHDA, SQIVND (reference sequence). This CDR3 is 14 amino acids long. V was cut by 1 base and J by 6 bases, with 9 bases left in between. The TCR sequence derives from a human donor in good health. The rearrangement uses TRBV19 and TRBJ2-2; D perhaps matches TRBD2 (6 bases). Sequencing was carried out using T cells isolated from PBMCs. The CDR3 region is CASSIAGASGELFF. The CDR3 nucleotides are TGTGCCAGTAGTATAGCGGGAGCTTCCGGGGAGCTGTTTTTT.